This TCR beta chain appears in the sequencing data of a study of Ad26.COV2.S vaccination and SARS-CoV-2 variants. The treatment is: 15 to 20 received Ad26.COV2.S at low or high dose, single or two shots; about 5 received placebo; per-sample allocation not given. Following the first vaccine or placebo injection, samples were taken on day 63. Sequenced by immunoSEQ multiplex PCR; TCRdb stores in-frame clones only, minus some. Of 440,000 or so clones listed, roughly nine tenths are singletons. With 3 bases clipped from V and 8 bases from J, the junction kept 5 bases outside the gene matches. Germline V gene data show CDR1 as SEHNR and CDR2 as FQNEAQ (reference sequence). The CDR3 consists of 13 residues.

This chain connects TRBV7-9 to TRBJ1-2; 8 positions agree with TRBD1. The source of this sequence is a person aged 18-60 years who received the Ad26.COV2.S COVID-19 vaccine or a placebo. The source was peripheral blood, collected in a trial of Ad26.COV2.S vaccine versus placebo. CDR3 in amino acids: CASSFSGGEGYTF. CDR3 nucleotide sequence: TGTGCCAGCAGCTTCTCAGGGGGCGAGGGCTACACCTTC.